The 24 T cell receptor beta chains below come from one sample, sequenced in a study of shared clonotypes between healthy human individuals (TCRdb year 2020). The library was prepared using the immunoSEQ multiplex PCR assay. The clones in this table, taken by TCRdb from immuneACCESS, are in-frame only. Not every clone is retained; where verified, under half of the shortfall comes from an unresolved V gene, and the cause of the rest is unknown. This sample comprises roughly 2,300,000 clones, roughly 90% of them detected only once. 0.3% to 0.45% of the sample is in the top ten clones. Sequenced material: naive CD4+ T cells from PBMCs. The cell subset or site label corresponds to: CD45RA+ positively selected. Receptors were obtained from a man younger than 35 in good health. Some clones in this sample may be carry-over from other donors' samples.

The chain carries TRBV10-3 and TRBJ1-3; TRBD1 is a possible D gene (6 bases). CDR3 size: 13 residues. Germline values: CDR1 ENHRY, CDR2 SYGVKD. Between the trimmed V and J ends, which lost 8 bases and 4 bases, there was a span of 12 bases. In DNA, the CDR3 is TGTGCCATCGGGGGGGCGACAGGAAACACCATATATTTT. This encodes CAIGGATGNTIYF.

This clone came up once. The chain links TRBV5-1 to TRBJ1-2; the D is unclear. The CDR3 covers 15 residues. Germline lookup yields CDR1 SGHRS and CDR2 YFSETQ. V lost 0 bases, J lost 5 bases, and 14 bases lay in between. CDR3 residues: CASSLGWGTPYGYTF. CDR3 nucleotides: TGCGCCAGCAGCTTGGGTTGGGGAACCCCTTATGGCTACACCTTC.

This clone was detected only once. CDR3 bases: TGCAGCGTTGTTTATGGGGGAGTTACTAGCGGGAGTTGGTTCTTC. Its protein product is CSVVYGGVTSGSWFF. V gene TRBV29-1 combines with J gene TRBJ2-1, with TRBD2 matching over 11 bases. The length of the CDR3 is 15 residues. V lost 4 bases to trimming and J lost 15 bases; unmatched junction nucleotides: 17. Germline V gene sequence: CDR1 SQVTM, CDR2 ANQGSEA.

This chain's CDR3 is CASSNRDRGHKQYF. The CDR3 DNA reads as TGTGCCAGCAGCAACCGGGACAGGGGGCACAAGCAGTACTTC. This rearrangement joins TRBV7-8 to TRBJ2-7, with 12 positions matching TRBD1. This CDR3 has 14 amino acids. CDR1 and CDR2 (germline): SGHVS, FQNEAQ. V lost 5 bases, J lost 8 bases, and 7 bases stayed unmatched.

This chain connects TRBV5-4 to TRBJ2-7; no definite D call. Trimming removed 4 bases from V and 0 bases from J, with 14 bases in between. The CDR3 runs to 15 residues. Germline loops: CDR1 SGHNT, CDR2 YYREEE (reference sequence). The CDR3 DNA sequence: TGTGCCAGCAGCCCGACTCCGCCCCCCTCCTACGAGCAGTACTTC. Amino acids: CASSPTPPPSYEQYF.

The chain's CDR3 is CATSKISGGWGTDTQYF. DNA for the CDR3: TGTGCCACCAGCAAAATATCAGGGGGTTGGGGCACAGATACGCAGTATTTT. This chain uses TRBV15 with TRBJ2-3, with 7 bases matching TRBD1. Germline CDR1 LNHNV, CDR2 YYDKDF (reference sequence). CDR3 length: 17 residues. With V trimmed by 4 bases and J by 1 base, 11 bases remained unmatched.

The chain carries TRBV27 and TRBJ2-1; 11 nucleotides line up with TRBD2. The J segment lost 3 bases and the V segment lost 6 bases, leaving 4 bases of the junction unmatched. The CDR3 has 15 residues. The germline gives CDR1 MNHEY, CDR2 SMNVEV (reference sequence). Written as DNA, the CDR3 is TGTGCCAGCAGGCCAGGACTAGCGGGCTACAATGAGCAGTTCTTC. Encoded protein: CASRPGLAGYNEQFF.

The chain recombines TRBV10-3 with TRBJ2-1; 10 nucleotides match TRBD2. The CDR3 has 15 residues. Germline V gives CDR1 ENHRY, CDR2 SYGVKD. With 10 bases clipped from V and 5 bases from J, the junction kept 11 bases outside the gene matches. The CDR3 protein is CATDTGTSVNNEQFF. The CDR3 nucleotides read TGTGCCACGGACACCGGGACTAGCGTAAACAATGAGCAGTTCTTC.

For this clone: This sample includes further DNA sequences coding for the same CDR3. The CDR3 spells CASSLDGETQYF. In DNA form, the CDR3 reads TGCGCCAGCAGCTTGGATGGGGAGACCCAGTACTTC. The chain carries TRBV5-1 and TRBJ2-5; D is unclear. The ends were cut back, 0 bases at V and 5 bases at J, with 5 bases in the middle. CDR1 is SGHRS, CDR2 YFSETQ, per germline. CDR3 length: 12 amino acids.

This chain connects TRBV28 to TRBJ2-7, with unresolved D. Germline V lookup: CDR1 MDHEN, CDR2 SYDVKM. There are 11 residues in the CDR3. With 8 bases removed from V and 2 bases from J, the gap between germline ends came to 7 bases. The CDR3, as DNA: TGTGCCAGCGGATTAGCCTACGAGCAGTACTTC. Its protein is CASGLAYEQYF. The full variable domain, in which reference TRBV28 and TRBJ2-7 provide the parts outside the CDR3, is DVKVTQSSRYLVKRTGEKVFLECVQDMDHENMFWYRQDPGLGLRLIYFSYDVKMKEKGDIPEGYSVSREKKERFSLILESASTNQTSMYLCASGLAYEQYFGPGTRLTVT.

This chain joins TRBV6-5 and TRBJ2-5, with D possibly being TRBD1 or TRBD2 (5 bases each). The germline CDR1 and CDR2 sequences are MNHEY and SVGAGI. The CDR3 has 14 amino acids. Trimming left V 7 bases short and J 2 bases short, with 14 bases between. CDR3 residues: CASTRWGSQETQYF. The CDR3 region has the DNA TGTGCCAGCACCCGGTGGGGGTCTCAAGAGACCCAGTACTTC.

This chain joins TRBV5-8 and TRBJ2-3, with a tentative D call TRBD1 (6 bases). The V gene lost 4 bases and the J gene lost 4 bases, with 16 bases spanning the gap. The CDR3 loop spans 15 amino acids. The germline gives CDR1 SGHTS, CDR2 YDEGEE. The CDR3 is CASSLTGQRPDTQYF. DNA for the CDR3: TGTGCCAGCAGCCTCACTGGACAGAGACCAGATACGCAGTATTTT.

This sequence joins TRBV2 and TRBJ2-1, with D perhaps matching TRBD2 (6 bases). Germline-derived CDR1 and CDR2 are SNHLY and FYNNEI. CDR3 length equals 17 residues. The V gene lost 6 bases and the J gene lost 10 bases, with 28 bases spanning the gap. The chain's CDR3 is CASSLGEVGLQAREQFF. The CDR3, as DNA: TGTGCCAGCAGCCTAGGCGAGGTGGGACTCCAAGCTCGAGAGCAGTTCTTC.

The chain employs TRBV27 and TRBJ1-1, with D possibly matching TRBD1 (5 bases). The CDR3 contains 16 residues. The germline CDR1 and CDR2 sequences are MNHEY and SMNVEV (reference sequence). Trimming stripped 5 bases from V and 1 base from J, with 17 bases between. This CDR3 reads CASSATHRNWNTEAFF. The CDR3 DNA is TGTGCCAGCAGTGCGACCCACAGGAATTGGAACACTGAAGCTTTCTTT.

The J gene is TRBJ2-1, the V gene TRBV2; TRBD1 matches at 7 bases. This CDR3 is built from 14 residues. V shed 8 bases, J shed 0 bases, and the junction held 4 bases outside the gene matches. Per the germline V gene, CDR1 is SNHLY and CDR2 is FYNNEI. CDR3 nucleotides: TGTGCCAGCGAGACAGGGAGCTCCTACAATGAGCAGTTCTTC. This codes for CASETGSSYNEQFF.

The rearrangement uses TRBV2 and TRBJ1-5, with TRBD1 identical over 10 bases. Germline V CDR1 and CDR2: SNHLY, FYNNEI. V gave up 2 bases and J gave up 7 bases; unmatched junction bases: 8. The length of the CDR3 is 16 residues. CDR3 protein: CASSERGQGSGQPQHF. The DNA of the CDR3 is TGTGCCAGCAGTGAACGGGGACAGGGGAGCGGGCAGCCCCAGCATTTT.

The rearrangement links TRBV28 to TRBJ1-1; D might be TRBD1 (5 bases). The germline gives CDR1 MDHEN, CDR2 SYDVKM. V dropped 2 bases and J dropped 0 bases, with 10 bases sitting between them. CDR3 size: 15 residues. CDR3 protein: CASSLVGLLNTEAFF. The CDR3 nucleotides are TGTGCCAGCAGTTTAGTGGGGCTTCTGAACACTGAAGCTTTCTTT.

The chain uses TRBV4-1 and TRBJ2-7, with TRBD1 as a possible D gene (5 bases). In germline, CDR1 is MGHRA, CDR2 YSYEKL. This CDR3 has 15 amino acids. V dropped 0 bases and J dropped 2 bases, with 11 bases sitting between them. The CDR3 loop reads CASSQDQGGTYEQYF. The DNA for the CDR3 is TGCGCCAGCAGCCAAGATCAGGGTGGTACCTACGAGCAGTACTTC.

The V gene is TRBV11-2, the J gene TRBJ1-4, with unresolved D. Per germline, CDR1 SGHAT and CDR2 FQNNGV. This CDR3 comprises 13 residues. Trimming shortened V by 3 bases and J by 8 bases, and 10 bases separated the two germline ends. CDR3: CASSLSGEEKLFF. The CDR3 DNA sequence: TGTGCCAGCAGCTTGTCTGGGGAAGAAAAACTGTTTTTT.

This clone appeared once. The chain links TRBV4-2 to TRBJ2-7; D is possibly TRBD1 or TRBD2 (5 bases each). Germline CDR1 is LGHNA and CDR2 is YNFKEQ. CDR3 size: 16 residues. Trimming left V 0 bases short and J 5 bases short, with 17 bases between. CDR3 in amino acids: CASSQDEGSTGHEQYF. The CDR3, as DNA: TGTGCCAGCAGCCAAGATGAGGGGTCAACGGGGCACGAGCAGTACTTC.

This clone has a single count. The genes are TRBV7-8 and TRBJ1-2; D unclear. CDR3 size: 14 residues. The V end was cut by 0 bases, the J end by 3 bases, with 8 bases between. CDR1 is SGHVS and CDR2 is FQNEAQ in the germline V gene. In DNA, the CDR3 is TGTGCCAGCAGCTTAGCGGAACCTTACTATGGCTACACCTTC. It translates to CASSLAEPYYGYTF.

The gene calls are TRBV7-2 and TRBJ2-2, with D perhaps matching TRBD2 (7 bases). The germline V and J ends were trimmed by 6 bases and 3 bases, with 20 bases remaining between them. Germline V gene data show CDR1 as SGHTA and CDR2 as FQGNSA. The CDR3 loop spans 17 amino acids. In DNA form, the CDR3 reads TGTGCCAGCAGACCCCACCCTGGGGGGGGCGACACCGGGGAGCTGTTTTTT. Its translation is CASRPHPGGGDTGELFF.

The gene calls are TRBV5-1 and TRBJ2-1, with D hard to call. Germline V gene lookup returns CDR1 SGHRS and CDR2 YFSETQ. V was cut by 5 bases and J by 6 bases, with 9 bases left in between. The CDR3 has 12 amino acids. CDR3 region: CASRRAPNEQFF. The CDR3 region has the DNA TGCGCCAGCAGAAGGGCCCCCAATGAGCAGTTCTTC.

The chain recombines TRBV5-4 with TRBJ2-7; weak D call: TRBD2 (6 bases). The CDR3 covers 16 residues. CDR1 is SGHNT and CDR2 is YYREEE in the germline V gene (reference sequence). Between the trimmed V and J ends, which lost 4 bases and 0 bases, there was a span of 17 bases. The CDR3 DNA reads TGTGCCAGCAGCACCCCGCGGGACTCGAGCTCCTACGAGCAGTACTTC. Translating gives CASSTPRDSSSYEQYF.